Listed below are T cell receptor beta chains from one sample, sequenced in a study of blood T cell repertoires in COVID-19. The data were produced by immunoSEQ multiplex PCR, yet TCRdb's version contains in-frame clones alone and is incomplete. The repertoire holds about 160,000 clones, nearly 80% seen once, with 11% to 15% in the top ten. The sample taken for sequencing was peripheral blood. The origin of the receptors is a woman over 75 with acute or convalescent COVID-19. The conserved cysteine and the conserved F or W are not part of the CDR3 here.

cdr3_aa	j_call	v_call
ASSESGLAGGKNIQY	TRBJ2-4	TRBV6-1
ASSFAWETQY	TRBJ2-5	TRBV12-3/TRBV12-4
ASSLGGQGRNSPLH	TRBJ1-6	TRBV7-2
ASSPGQYTEAF	TRBJ1-1	TRBV19
ASSASGATEQY	TRBJ2-7	TRBV3-1/TRBV3-2
ASSHRLAGGSDEQF	TRBJ2-1	TRBV5-4
ASSYIRDRGTEAF	TRBJ1-1	TRBV2
ASSTGRNQPQH	TRBJ1-5	TRBV18
ASRLAGIETYEQY	TRBJ2-7	TRBV27
ASSHRQGGSYNEQF	TRBJ2-1	TRBV14
AGSPGQADTEAF	TRBJ1-1	TRBV18
ASSIPGLVNEQF	TRBJ2-1	TRBV28
ASSLVGGSIGELF	TRBJ2-2	TRBV7-3
ASTPLRQGAGEQY	TRBJ2-7	TRBV7-9
ASSEGLYYGYT	TRBJ1-2	TRBV10-1
ASTRRDFTDTQY	TRBJ2-3	TRBV28
ASSPGSPTLGETQY	TRBJ2-5	TRBV18